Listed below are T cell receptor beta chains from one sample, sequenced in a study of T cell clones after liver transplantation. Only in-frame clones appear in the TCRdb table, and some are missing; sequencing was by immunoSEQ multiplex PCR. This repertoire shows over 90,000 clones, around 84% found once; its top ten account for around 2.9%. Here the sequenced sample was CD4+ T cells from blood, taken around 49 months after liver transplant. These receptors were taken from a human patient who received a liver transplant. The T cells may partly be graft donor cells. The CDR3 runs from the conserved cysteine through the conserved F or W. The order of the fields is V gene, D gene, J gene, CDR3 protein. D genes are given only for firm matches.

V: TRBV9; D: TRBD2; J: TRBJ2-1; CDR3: CASSARGTTDNEQFF
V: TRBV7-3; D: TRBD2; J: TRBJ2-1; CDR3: CASSRLGGRAFNEQFF
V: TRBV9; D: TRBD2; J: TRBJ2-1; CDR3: CASSGGLADYNEQFF
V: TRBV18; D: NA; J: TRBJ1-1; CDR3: CASSPLETEAFF
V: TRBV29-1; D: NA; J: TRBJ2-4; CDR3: CSVVEVAKNIQYF
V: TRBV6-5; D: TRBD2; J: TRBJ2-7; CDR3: CASRAGGRSYEQYF
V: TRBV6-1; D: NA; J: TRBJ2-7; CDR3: CASPRGYEQYF
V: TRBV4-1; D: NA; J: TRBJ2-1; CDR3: CASSQDEGRVAEQFF
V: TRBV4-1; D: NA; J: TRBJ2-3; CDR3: CASSQEKGARLSTDTQYF
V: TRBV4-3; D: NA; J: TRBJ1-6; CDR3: CASSQVTRSPLHF
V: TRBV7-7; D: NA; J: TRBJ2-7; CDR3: CASSSAGANEQYF
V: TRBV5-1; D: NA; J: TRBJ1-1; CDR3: CASSLTVGFEAFF
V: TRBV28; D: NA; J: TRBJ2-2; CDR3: CASSQGGTGELFF
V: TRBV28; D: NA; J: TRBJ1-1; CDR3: CASSVLRDTEAFF
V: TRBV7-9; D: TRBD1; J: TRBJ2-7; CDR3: CASSSVRDRGYEQYF